This entry is about one T cell receptor (beta chain). This clonotype was counted only a few times. This clone's antigen is unknown. No base quality values were provided; no much bigger clone lies one nucleotide off. The sample originates from a study of blood T cells in healthy people across ages (dated by TCRdb to between 2014 and 2017). Concerning the study at large: Template switching captured roughly one uniquely barcoded TCR beta cDNA molecule per two T cells in model experiments. Age-related changes in TCR beta repertoire diversity were measured in the study by deep sequencing normalized with unique cDNA molecular identifiers. Four age groups were formed from the donors: young (average roughly 15 years), middle-aged (around 41), aged (62) and long-lived (roughly 81). To avoid experimental bias, donors of different ages were spread randomly across the sequencing lanes. For two donors (one aged 18 to 30 and one aged 80 or older), the study analyzed two additional independent replicas of 1 million unique cDNA reads from the same blood draw.

The CDR3 has 16 amino acids, counting the end cysteine and phenylalanine. Just the 48-base CDR3 DNA is kept, in frame starting at base 1. The germline V gene (reference sequence) supplies CDR1 LGHDT and CDR2 YNNKEL. At the junction V is shortened by 4 bases and J by 2 bases, with 15 bases in between. Donors were about 36 systemically healthy Caucasian individuals from Russia aged roughly 6 to 90 years. Each donor gave around 9.5 milliliters of peripheral blood, collected into EDTA-treated Vacutainer tubes. PBMCs were isolated by Ficoll-Paque density-gradient centrifugation, with at least 6 million obtained per sample. Trizol reagent was used to extract total RNA from PBMCs, with at least 6 micrograms per sample. For every donor, an aliquot of PBMCs went through flow cytometry to measure the percentages of naive CD45RAhigh/CD27high T cells. Summary of the overall study and its limitations: Total diversity estimates from one million sequenced T cells were considered lower bounds and underestimates. Compared with the aged group, the long-lived group had more naive CD4+ T cells, fewer expanded clones and increased TCR diversity, a pattern suggesting age selection. Because profiling used bulk unsorted PBMCs, naive and antigen-experienced compartments could not be compared conclusively. As age increased, observed TCR beta diversity per million T cells dropped in a roughly linear way, and a significant reduction was already evident by age 40. A strong correlation was found between observed TCR beta diversity and the percentage of naive T cells measured by flow cytometry. Because the CMV infection status of the donors was unknown, age-related changes in expanded clonotypes may potentially have been confounded.

The protocol used for the library was 5' RACE. The instrument was an Illumina HiSeq 2500. A second about 7 to 11 cycle PCR used a sample-barcoded 5' primer and a J-beta primer mix. A template-switch 5' adaptor carrying 12 random nucleotides introduced a unique molecular identifier onto each TCR beta cDNA molecule. At least 2.5 million CDR3-containing paired-end reads were obtained from each sample. First-strand cDNA synthesis was performed from all RNA using the Mint cDNA synthesis kit, with priming by a TRBC-specific oligonucleotide. Following uracil-DNA glycosylase treatment, all cDNA underwent a first 18-cycle PCR with the universal primers M1SS and BC2_uni_R. As for the original processing: Normalization of each sample was performed by random selection of 1 million high-quality reads, each carrying a distinct molecular identifier. Reads sharing molecular identifiers were discarded rather than binned into consensus sequences. MiTCR, run with a Q25 quality threshold and the strictest error-elimination algorithm, handled CDR3 identification, clonotype clustering and error correction. A nonparametric unseen species model using Euler transformation provided a lower-bound estimate of total TCR beta diversity. The public reads were quality trimmed at Q25 with fastp and then assembled into clones with MiXCR by TCRdb, keeping productive beta chains. Rows are unified per CDR3 protein, each entry keeping the most common DNA and genes. TCRdb assigned the V and J calls; the authors' analysis was not used. Counted in this sample were some 750,000 distinct CDR3 sequences; about a fifth of them appeared once. Around 22% of the sample is held by the ten biggest clonotypes.

The rearrangement joined TRBV3-1 to TRBJ2-1, and possibly TRBD2, on 7 matching bases. This TCR came from a man between 70 and 80 years old in good health. Source material: blood. The DNA reads as follows: TGTGCCAGCAGCCCCCCTCGCGGGGGCCCCTACAATGAGCAGTTCTTC. Its product reads: CASSPPRGGPYNEQFF.